The TCR beta chain under discussion was sequenced for a study of neurological immune-mediated disorders. Study observations and caveats: HTLV-1-associated myelopathy led in TCR clonal expansion, while multiple sclerosis ranked lowest, below healthy controls.

The germline V gene encodes CDR1 SGHTA and CDR2 FQGNSA. V trimming: 3 bases; J trimming: 4 bases; junction bases outside the gene matches: 6. This CDR3 spans 14 amino acids. This clonotype was recorded at least ten times. Its antigen is unknown. 5'RACE employing 10-nucleotide random UMIs yielded the cDNA. Every sequencing run returned over 190 million TCR-beta sequences, which were derived from 15-18 subjects. MiXCR was run by TCRdb on the 5' RACE reads, yielding one entry per CDR3 protein. This table has around 29,000 distinct CDR3 sequences, around 5.9% appearing once. The study built sorted libraries from some 960,000 CD4+ or CD8+ T cells.

Sequencing was performed on CD4+ T cells from blood. The V gene is TRBV7-2, the J gene TRBJ2-7; TRBD2 matches at 7 bases. The TCR was taken from a woman aged 50 to 60 in good health. The CDR3 DNA reads as TGTGCCAGCAGCTTTGCGGGAGAACGGTACGAGCAGTACTTC. It codes for CASSFAGERYEQYF. The whole variable domain, filled in from reference TRBV7-2 and TRBJ2-7, reads GAGVSQSPSNKVTEKGKDVELRCDPISGHTALYWYRQSLGQGLEFLIYFQGNSAPDKSGLPSDRFSAERTGGSVSTLTIQRTQQEDSAVYLCASSFAGERYEQYFGPGTRLTVT.